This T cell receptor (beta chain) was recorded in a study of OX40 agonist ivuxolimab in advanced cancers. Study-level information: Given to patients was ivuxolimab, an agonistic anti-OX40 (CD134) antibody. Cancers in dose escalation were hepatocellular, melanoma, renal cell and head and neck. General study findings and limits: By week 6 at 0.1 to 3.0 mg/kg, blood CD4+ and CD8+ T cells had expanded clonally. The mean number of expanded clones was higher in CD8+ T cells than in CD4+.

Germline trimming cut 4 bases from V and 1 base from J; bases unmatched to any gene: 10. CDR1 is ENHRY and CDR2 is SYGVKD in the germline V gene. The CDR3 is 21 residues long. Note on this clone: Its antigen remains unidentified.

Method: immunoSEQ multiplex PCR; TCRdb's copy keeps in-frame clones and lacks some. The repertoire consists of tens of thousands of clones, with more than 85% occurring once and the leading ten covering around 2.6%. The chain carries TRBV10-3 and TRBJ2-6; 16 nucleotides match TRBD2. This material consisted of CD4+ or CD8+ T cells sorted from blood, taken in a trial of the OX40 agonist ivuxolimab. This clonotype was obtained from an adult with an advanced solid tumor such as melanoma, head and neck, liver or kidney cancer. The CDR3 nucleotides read TGTGCCATCAGTGTCCGAGGGACTAGCGGGAGGGCCGGTTCTGGGGCCAACGTCCTGACTTTC. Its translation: CAISVRGTSGRAGSGANVLTF.